Described below is a single TCR beta chain sequence and its context. In the source study's methods: Estimation of nucleated cell counts relied on the amplification of reference gene primers. Measured with immunoSEQ multiplex PCR; TCRdb has only the in-frame clones, and not every one. D and trimming come from the DNA, and the V and J calls and clone size come from that table. The table has roughly 190,000 clones, less than 90% seen once; the top ten hold approximately 6.2%. The source of the sample is a study of blood T cell repertoires in COVID-19. Turning to the study itself: From the United States, Italy and Spain came samples of acute and convalescent COVID-19. T cells, B-cell-depleted T cells, or PBMCs provided the cDNA or gDNA that served as material.

This CDR3 region has 11 residues. Germline V gene lookup returns CDR1 SNHLY and CDR2 FYNNEI. Trimming left V 8 bases short and J 11 bases short, with 16 bases between. V usage is TRBV2 and J usage is TRBJ2-7, with D perhaps TRBD1 (6 bases). The specimen sequenced was peripheral blood. The TCR was taken from a woman in her forties with acute or convalescent COVID-19. The CDR3 region is CASSFGAGEYF. For the CDR3, the DNA is TGTGCCAGCTCTTTCGGGGCAGGGGAGTACTTC.